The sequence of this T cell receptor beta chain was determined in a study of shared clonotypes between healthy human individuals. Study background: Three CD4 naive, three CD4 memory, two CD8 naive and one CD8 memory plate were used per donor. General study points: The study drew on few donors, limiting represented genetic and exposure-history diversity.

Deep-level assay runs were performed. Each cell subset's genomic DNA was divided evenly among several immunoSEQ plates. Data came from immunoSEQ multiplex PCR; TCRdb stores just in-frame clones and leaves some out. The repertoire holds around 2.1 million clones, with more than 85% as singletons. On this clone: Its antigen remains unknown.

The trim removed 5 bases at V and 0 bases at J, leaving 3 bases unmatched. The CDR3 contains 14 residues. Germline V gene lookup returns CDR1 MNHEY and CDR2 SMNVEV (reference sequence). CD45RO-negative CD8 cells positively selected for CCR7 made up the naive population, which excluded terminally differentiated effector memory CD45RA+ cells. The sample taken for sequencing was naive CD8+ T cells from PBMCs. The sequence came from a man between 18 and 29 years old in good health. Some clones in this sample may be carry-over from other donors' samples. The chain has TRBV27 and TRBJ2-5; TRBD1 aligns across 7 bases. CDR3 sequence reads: CASSDRAYQETQYF. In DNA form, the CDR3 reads TGTGCCAGCAGTGACAGGGCGTACCAAGAGACCCAGTACTTC.